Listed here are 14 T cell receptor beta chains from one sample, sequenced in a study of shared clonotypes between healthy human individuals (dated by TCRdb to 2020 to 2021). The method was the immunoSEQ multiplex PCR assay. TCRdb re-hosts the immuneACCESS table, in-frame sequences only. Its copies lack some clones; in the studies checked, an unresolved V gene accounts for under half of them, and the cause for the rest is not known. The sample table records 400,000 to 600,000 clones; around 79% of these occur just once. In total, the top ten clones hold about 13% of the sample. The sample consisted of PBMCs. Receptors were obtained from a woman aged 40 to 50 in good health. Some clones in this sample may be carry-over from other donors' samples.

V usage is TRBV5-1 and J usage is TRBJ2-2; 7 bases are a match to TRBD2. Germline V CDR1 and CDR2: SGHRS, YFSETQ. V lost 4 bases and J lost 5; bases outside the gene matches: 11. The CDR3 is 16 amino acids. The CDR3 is CASSRDAGVITGELFF. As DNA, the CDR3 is TGCGCCAGCAGCCGTGACGCGGGAGTAATAACCGGGGAGCTGTTTTTT.

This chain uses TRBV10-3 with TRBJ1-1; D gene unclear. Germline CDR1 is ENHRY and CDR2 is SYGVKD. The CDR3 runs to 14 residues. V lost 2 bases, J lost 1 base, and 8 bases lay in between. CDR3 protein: CAISEVWGNTEAFF. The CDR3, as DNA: TGTGCCATCAGTGAGGTTTGGGGGAACACTGAAGCTTTCTTT.

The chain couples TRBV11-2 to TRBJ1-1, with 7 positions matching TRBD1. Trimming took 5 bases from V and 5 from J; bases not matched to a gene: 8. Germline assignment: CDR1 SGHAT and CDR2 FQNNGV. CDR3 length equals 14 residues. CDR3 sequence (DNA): TGTGCCAGCAGCCTAGGGGACAGTAGGACTGAAGCTTTCTTT. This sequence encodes CASSLGDSRTEAFF. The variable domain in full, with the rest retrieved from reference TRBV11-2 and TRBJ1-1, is EAGVAQSPRYKIIEKRQSVAFWCNPISGHATLYWYQQILGQGPKLLIQFQNNGVVDDSQLPKDRFSAERLKGVDSTLKIQPAKLEDSAVYLCASSLGDSRTEAFFGQGTRLTVV.

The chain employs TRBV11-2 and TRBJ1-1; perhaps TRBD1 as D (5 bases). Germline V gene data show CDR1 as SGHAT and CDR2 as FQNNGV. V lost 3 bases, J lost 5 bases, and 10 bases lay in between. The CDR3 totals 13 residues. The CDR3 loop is CASSLIGVTEAFF. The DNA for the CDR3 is TGTGCCAGCAGCTTGATAGGGGTTACTGAAGCTTTCTTT.

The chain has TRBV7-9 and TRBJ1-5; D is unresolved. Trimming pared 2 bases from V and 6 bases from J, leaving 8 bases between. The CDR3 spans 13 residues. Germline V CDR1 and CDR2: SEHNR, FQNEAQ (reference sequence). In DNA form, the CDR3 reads TGTGCCAGCAGCTTAAAGGGAGCTCAGCCCCAGCATTTT. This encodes CASSLKGAQPQHF. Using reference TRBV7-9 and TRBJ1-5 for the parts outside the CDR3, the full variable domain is DTGVSQNPRHKITKRGQNVTFRCDPISEHNRLYWYRQTLGQGPEFLTYFQNEAQLEKSRLLSDRFSAERPKGSFSTLEIQRTEQGDSAMYLCASSLKGAQPQHFGDGTRLSIL.

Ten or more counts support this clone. The CDR3 sequence: CASSFTQHTGANTGELFF. The CDR3 DNA reads as TGTGCCAGCAGTTTCACTCAACACACAGGGGCGAACACCGGGGAGCTGTTTTTT. The chain has TRBV28 and TRBJ2-2, with 7 bases identical to TRBD1. Germline lookup yields CDR1 MDHEN and CDR2 SYDVKM. This CDR3 has 18 residues. The J segment lost 0 bases and the V segment lost 3 bases, leaving 10 bases of the junction unmatched.

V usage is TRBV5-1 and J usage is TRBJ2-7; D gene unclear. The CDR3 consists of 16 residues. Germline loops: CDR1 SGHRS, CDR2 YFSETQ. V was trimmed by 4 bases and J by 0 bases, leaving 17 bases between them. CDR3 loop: CASSINGVRTSYEQYF. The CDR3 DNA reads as TGCGCCAGCAGCATAAACGGCGTCAGGACCTCCTACGAGCAGTACTTC.

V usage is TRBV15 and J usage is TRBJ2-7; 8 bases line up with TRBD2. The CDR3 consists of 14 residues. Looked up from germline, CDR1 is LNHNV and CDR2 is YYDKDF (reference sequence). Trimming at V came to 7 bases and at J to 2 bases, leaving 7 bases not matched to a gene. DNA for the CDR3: TGTGCCACCACCAAAAGCGGGAGCACCTACGAGCAGTACTTC. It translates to CATTKSGSTYEQYF. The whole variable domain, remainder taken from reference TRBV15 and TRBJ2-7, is DAMVIQNPRYQVTQFGKPVTLSCSQTLNHNVMYWYQQKSSQAPKLLFHYYDKDFNNEADTPDNFQSRRPNTSFCFLDIRSPGLGDTAMYLCATTKSGSTYEQYFGPGTRLTVT.

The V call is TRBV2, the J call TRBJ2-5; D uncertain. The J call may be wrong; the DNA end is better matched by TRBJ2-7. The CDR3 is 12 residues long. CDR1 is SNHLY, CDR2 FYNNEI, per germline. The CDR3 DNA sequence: TGTGCCAGCAGTGATCCGTGGAACGAGCAGTACTTC. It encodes CASSDPWNEQYF.

The CDR3 DNA is TGTGCCAGCTGCGAGTGGTCTAGCACAGATACGCAGTATTTT. Protein: CASCEWSSTDTQYF. The chain is built from TRBV7-9 and TRBJ2-3; D call uncertain. V dropped 8 bases and J dropped 0 bases, with 12 bases sitting between them. The CDR3 is made up of 14 amino acids. CDR1 and CDR2 from the germline V gene are SEHNR and FQNEAQ (reference sequence).

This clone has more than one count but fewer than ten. The chain's CDR3 is CSVLLGTEAFF. DNA of the CDR3: TGCAGCGTCCTCCTCGGTACTGAAGCTTTCTTT. This chain uses TRBV29-1 with TRBJ1-1; D unresolved. CDR1 and CDR2 (germline): SQVTM, ANQGSEA. Trimming removed 6 bases from V and 5 bases from J, with 10 bases in between. This CDR3 region has 11 residues.

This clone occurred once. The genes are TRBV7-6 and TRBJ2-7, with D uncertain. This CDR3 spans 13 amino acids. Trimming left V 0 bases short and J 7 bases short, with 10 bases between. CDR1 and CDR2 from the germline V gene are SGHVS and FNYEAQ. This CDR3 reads CASSLAPSGEQYF. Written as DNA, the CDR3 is TGTGCCAGCAGCTTAGCCCCAAGTGGGGAGCAGTACTTC.

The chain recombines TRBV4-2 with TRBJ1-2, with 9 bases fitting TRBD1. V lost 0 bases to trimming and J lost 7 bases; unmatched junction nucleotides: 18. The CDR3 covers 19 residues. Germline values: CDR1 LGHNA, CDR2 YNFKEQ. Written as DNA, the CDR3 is TGTGCCAGCAGCCAAGAATGGCGACAGGGTGGGACAGGGAGCGGTGGCTACACCTTC. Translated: CASSQEWRQGGTGSGGYTF.

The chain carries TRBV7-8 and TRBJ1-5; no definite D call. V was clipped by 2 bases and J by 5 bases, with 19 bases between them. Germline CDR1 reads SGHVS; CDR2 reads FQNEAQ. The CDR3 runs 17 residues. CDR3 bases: TGTGCCAGCAGCTTAATCGAGCTCTCGGCCGCTGATCAGCCCCAGCATTTT. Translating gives CASSLIELSAADQPQHF.